Reported below is one T cell receptor beta chain. Antigen specificity is unknown. It is unclear where the CDR3 begins or ends on the DNA, so no DNA is shown, and the CDR3 is as TCRdb lists it. The CDR3 sequence runs 24 residues, both termini included. The source of the sample is a study of blood T cells in healthy people across ages. Then a second PCR, running about 7 to 11 cycles, was carried out with a sample-barcoded 5' primer and a J-beta primer mix. Each cDNA molecule was tagged by a template-switch adaptor that had 12 random nucleotides. Each single sample gave us at least 2.5 million CDR3-containing paired-end reads. TCRdb called the 5' RACE reads again in MiXCR, with one record for every CDR3 protein. The table shows under 800,000 distinct CDR3 sequences, with 43% occurring only once. Study findings and constraints: More naive CD4+ cells and higher diversity were found in long-lived than in aged donors. Older individuals had lower TCR beta diversity per million T cells (the decline was roughly linear).

Sequencing was done on a sample of blood. V and J are TRBV12-3 or TRBV12-4 and TRBJ2-1; TRBD1 reflects the table's D call only, with no check against the DNA. This TCR was sampled from a woman aged 60-70 years in good health. This CDR3 is CASSLAGKTYNEQFFGRTYNEQFF.